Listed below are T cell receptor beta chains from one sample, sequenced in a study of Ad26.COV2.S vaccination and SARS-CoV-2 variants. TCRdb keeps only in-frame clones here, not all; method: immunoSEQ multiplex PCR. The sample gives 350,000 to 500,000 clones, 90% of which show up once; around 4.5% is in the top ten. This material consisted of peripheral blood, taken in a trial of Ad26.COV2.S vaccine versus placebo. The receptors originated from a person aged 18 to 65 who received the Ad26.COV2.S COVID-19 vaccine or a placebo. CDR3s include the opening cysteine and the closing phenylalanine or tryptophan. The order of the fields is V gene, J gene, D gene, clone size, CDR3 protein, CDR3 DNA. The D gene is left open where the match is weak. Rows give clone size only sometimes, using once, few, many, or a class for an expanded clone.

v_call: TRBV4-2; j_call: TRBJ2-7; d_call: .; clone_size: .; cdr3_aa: CASSRGGLPYEQYF; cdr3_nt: TGTGCCAGCAGCCGGGGGGGGCTACCCTACGAGCAGTACTTC
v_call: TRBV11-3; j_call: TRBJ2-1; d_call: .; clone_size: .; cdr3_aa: CASSRVPGNEQFF; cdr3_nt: TGTGCCAGCAGCCGGGTACCAGGCAATGAGCAGTTCTTC
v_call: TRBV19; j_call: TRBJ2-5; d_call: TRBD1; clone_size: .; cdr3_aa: CTSSSTGYQETQYF; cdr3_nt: TGTACCAGTAGTTCGACAGGGTACCAAGAGACCCAGTACTTC
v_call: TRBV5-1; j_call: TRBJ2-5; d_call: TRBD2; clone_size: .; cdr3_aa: CASSLVSGEETQYF; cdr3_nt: TGCGCCAGCAGCTTGGTTAGCGGGGAAGAGACCCAGTACTTC
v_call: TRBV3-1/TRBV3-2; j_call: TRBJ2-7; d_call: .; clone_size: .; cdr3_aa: CASSRINYEQYF; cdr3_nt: TGTGCCAGCAGCCGCATTAACTACGAGCAGTACTTC
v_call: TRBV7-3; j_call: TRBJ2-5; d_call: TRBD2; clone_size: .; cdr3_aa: CASSPGTSGTFQETQYF; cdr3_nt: TGTGCCAGCAGCCCCGGGACTAGCGGGACCTTTCAAGAGACCCAGTACTTC
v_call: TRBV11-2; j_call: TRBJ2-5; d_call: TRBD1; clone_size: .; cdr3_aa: CASSSQGASTQETQYF; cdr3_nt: TGTGCCAGCAGCTCACAGGGGGCATCGACCCAAGAGACCCAGTACTTC
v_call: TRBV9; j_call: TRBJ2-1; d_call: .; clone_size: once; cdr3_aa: CASSKDLSSYNEQFF; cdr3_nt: TGTGCCAGCAGCAAGGACCTAAGCTCCTACAATGAGCAGTTCTTC
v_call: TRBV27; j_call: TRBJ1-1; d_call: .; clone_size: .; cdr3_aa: CASRHLTENTEAFF; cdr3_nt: TGTGCCAGCAGGCATTTGACAGAGAACACTGAAGCTTTCTTT
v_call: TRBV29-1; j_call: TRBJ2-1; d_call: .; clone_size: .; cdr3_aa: CSVGAINEQFF; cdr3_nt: TGCAGCGTTGGAGCGATCAATGAGCAGTTCTTC
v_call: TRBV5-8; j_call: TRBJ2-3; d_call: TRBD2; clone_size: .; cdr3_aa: CASSLFSSGDTQYF; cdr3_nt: TGTGCCAGCAGCTTGTTTTCTAGCGGGGATACGCAGTATTTT
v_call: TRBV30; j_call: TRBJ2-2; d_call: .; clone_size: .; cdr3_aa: CAWSPKVLRNTGELFF; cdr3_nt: TGTGCCTGGAGCCCTAAAGTACTTCGCAACACCGGGGAGCTGTTTTTT
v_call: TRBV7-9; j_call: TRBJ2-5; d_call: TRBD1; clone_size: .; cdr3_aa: CASSPRDRGLQETQYF; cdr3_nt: TGTGCCAGCAGCCCGCGGGACAGGGGGTTACAAGAGACCCAGTACTTC
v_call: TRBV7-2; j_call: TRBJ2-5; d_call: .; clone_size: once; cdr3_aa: CASSSTRAGETQYF; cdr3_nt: TGTGCCAGCAGTTCAACTCGAGCTGGAGAGACCCAGTACTTC
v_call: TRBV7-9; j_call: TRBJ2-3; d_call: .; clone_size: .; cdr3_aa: CASSLGSGEYKDTQYF; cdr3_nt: TGTGCCAGCAGCTTGGGGTCGGGGGAGTATAAAGATACGCAGTATTTT
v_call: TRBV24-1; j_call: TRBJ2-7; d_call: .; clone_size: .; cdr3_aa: CATSDNYEQYF; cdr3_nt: TGTGCCACCAGTGATAACTACGAGCAGTACTTC
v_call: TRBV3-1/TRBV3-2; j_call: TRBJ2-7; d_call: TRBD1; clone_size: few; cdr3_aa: CASSPEPGQVYEQYF; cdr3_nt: TGTGCCAGCAGCCCTGAGCCGGGACAGGTGTACGAGCAGTACTTC
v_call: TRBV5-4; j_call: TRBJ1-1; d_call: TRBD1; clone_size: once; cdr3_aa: CASSFSDRGTNTEAFF; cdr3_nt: TGTGCCAGCAGCTTTTCGGACAGGGGTACGAACACTGAAGCTTTCTTT
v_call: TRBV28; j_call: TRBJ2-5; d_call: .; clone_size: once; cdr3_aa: CASSVYMGLQQETQYF; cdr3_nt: TGTGCCAGCTCAGTTTATATGGGACTCCAGCAAGAGACCCAGTACTTC
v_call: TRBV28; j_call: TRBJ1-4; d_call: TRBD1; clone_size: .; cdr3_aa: CASDDRVNEKLFF; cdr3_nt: TGTGCCAGCGATGACAGGGTTAATGAAAAACTGTTTTTT
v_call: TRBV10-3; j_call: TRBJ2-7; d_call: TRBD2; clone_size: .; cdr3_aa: CAISNSGSPYEQYF; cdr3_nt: TGTGCCATCAGTAATAGCGGGAGCCCCTACGAGCAGTACTTC
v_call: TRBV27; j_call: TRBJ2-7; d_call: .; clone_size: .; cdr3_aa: CASSTMGGEQYF; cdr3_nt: TGTGCCAGCAGTACCATGGGTGGCGAGCAGTACTTC
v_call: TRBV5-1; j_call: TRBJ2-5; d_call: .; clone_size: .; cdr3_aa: CASSLRETQYF; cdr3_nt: TGCGCCAGCAGCTTGCGGGAGACCCAGTACTTC
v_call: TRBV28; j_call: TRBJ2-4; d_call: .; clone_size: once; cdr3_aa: CASTVRGQAKNIQYF; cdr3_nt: TGTGCCAGCACGGTCAGGGGACAAGCCAAAAACATTCAGTACTTC
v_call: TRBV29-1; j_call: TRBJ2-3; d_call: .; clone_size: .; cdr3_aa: CSVRRTSTDTQYF; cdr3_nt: TGCAGCGTTCGCAGAACTAGCACAGATACGCAGTATTTT
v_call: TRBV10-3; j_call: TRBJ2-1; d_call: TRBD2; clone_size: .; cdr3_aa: CAISESLTSGSYNEQFF; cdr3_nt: TGTGCCATCAGTGAGTCGTTGACTAGCGGATCCTACAATGAGCAGTTCTTC
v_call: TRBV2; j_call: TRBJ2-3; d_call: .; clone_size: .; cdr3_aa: CASLRGSGTDTQYF; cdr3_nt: TGTGCCAGCCTCCGGGGAAGTGGGACAGATACGCAGTATTTT
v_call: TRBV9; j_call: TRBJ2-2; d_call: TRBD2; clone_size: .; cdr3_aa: CASSALAGSNTGELFF; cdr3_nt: TGTGCCAGCAGCGCCTTAGCGGGGTCGAACACCGGGGAGCTGTTTTTT
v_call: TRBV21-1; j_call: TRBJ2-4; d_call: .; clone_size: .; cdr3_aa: CASSKAIQGPGVKNIQYF; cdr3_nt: TGTGCCAGCAGCAAAGCTATACAGGGGCCGGGGGTCAAAAACATTCAGTACTTC
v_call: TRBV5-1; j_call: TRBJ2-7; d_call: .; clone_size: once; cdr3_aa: CASSLNREYEQYF; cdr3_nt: TGCGCCAGCAGCTTGAACAGGGAGTACGAGCAGTACTTC
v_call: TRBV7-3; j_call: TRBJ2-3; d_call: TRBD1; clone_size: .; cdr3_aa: CASSSTTGGADTQYF; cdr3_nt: TGTGCCAGCAGCTCAACTACAGGGGGCGCAGATACGCAGTATTTT
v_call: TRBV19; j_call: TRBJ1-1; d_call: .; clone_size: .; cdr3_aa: CASKGRAPEAFF; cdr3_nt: TGTGCCAGTAAAGGTCGGGCGCCGGAAGCTTTCTTT
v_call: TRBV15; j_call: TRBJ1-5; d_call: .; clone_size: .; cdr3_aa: CATSREFGDQHF; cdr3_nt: TGTGCCACCAGCAGAGAGTTCGGGGACCAGCATTTT
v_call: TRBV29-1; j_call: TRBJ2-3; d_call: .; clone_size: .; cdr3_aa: CSAWDTADTQYF; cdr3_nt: TGCAGCGCCTGGGACACCGCGGATACGCAGTATTTT
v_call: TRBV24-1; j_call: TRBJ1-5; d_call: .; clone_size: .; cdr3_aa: CATSDLIPPSSYSNQPQHF; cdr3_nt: TGTGCCACCAGTGATTTAATACCCCCGTCCTCCTATAGCAATCAGCCCCAGCATTTT
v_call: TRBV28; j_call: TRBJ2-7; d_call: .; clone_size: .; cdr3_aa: CAITRGTRSYEQYF; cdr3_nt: TGTGCCATTACGCGAGGGACACGCTCCTACGAGCAGTACTTC
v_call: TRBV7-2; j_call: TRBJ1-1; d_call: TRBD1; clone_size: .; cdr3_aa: CASSFPDRTFEAFF; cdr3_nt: TGTGCCAGCAGCTTCCCGGACAGGACCTTCGAAGCTTTCTTT
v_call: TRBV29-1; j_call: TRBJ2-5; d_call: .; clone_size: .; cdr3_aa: CSVSIAETQYF; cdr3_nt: TGCAGCGTCTCGATAGCGGAGACCCAGTACTTC
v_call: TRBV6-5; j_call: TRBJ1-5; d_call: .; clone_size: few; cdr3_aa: CASLKGQTNQPQHF; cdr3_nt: TGTGCCAGCCTTAAGGGGCAGACTAATCAGCCCCAGCATTTT
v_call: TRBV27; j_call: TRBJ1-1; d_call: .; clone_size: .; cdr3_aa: CASSGLAGRAFF; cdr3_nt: TGTGCCAGCAGTGGCCTGGCGGGTCGGGCTTTCTTT
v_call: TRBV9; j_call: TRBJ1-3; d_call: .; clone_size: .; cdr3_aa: CASEDRGGNTIYF; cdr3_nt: TGTGCCAGCGAGGATAGAGGTGGAAACACCATATATTTT
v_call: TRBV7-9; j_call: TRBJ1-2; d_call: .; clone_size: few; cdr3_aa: CASSLVRELGYGYTF; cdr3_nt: TGTGCCAGCAGCTTAGTTCGAGAACTGGGGTATGGCTACACCTTC
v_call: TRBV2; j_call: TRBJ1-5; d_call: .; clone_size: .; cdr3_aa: CASGASNQPQHF; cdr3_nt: TGTGCCAGCGGGGCTAGCAATCAGCCCCAGCATTTT
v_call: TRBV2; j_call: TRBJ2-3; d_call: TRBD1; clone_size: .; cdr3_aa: CASSEQGVGADTQYF; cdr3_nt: TGTGCCAGCAGTGAACAGGGGGTTGGGGCAGATACGCAGTATTTT
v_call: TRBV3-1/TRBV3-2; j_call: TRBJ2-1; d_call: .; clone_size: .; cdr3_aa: CASSPQLPGDYNEQFF; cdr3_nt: TGTGCCAGCAGCCCCCAACTCCCTGGGGATTACAATGAGCAGTTCTTC
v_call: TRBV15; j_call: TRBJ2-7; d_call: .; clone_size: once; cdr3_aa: CATSRDEERKLYF; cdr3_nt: TGTGCCACCAGCAGAGATGAGGAACGGAAGCTGTACTTC
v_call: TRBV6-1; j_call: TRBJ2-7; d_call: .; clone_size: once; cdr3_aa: CASSEGPGTSYEQYF; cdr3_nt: TGTGCCAGCAGTGAAGGCCCGGGAACCTCCTACGAGCAGTACTTC
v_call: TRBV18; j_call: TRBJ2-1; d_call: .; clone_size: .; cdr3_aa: CASSPGPETMGNEQFF; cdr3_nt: TGTGCCAGCTCACCTGGACCCGAGACCATGGGGAATGAGCAGTTCTTC
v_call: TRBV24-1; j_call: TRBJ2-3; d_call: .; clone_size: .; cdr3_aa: CATSDLGGPARTDTQYF; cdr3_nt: TGTGCCACCAGTGATTTGGGGGGGCCAGCCCGCACAGATACGCAGTATTTT
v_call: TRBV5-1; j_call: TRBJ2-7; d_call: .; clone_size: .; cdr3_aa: CASSLGQGSYEQYF; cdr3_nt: TGCGCCAGCAGCTTGGGGCAGGGATCCTACGAGCAGTACTTC
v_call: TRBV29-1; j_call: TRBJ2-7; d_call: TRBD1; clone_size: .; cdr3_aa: CSVDIGQGALEQYF; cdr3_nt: TGCAGCGTTGATATTGGGCAGGGGGCTCTCGAGCAGTACTTC
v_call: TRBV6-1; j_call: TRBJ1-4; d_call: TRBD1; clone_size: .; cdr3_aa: CASSEASGGLTNEKLFF; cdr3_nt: TGTGCCAGCAGTGAAGCTTCAGGGGGCCTAACTAATGAAAAACTGTTTTTT
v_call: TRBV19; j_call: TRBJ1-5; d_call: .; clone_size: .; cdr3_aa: CASSIGAGRTQPQHF; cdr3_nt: TGTGCCAGTAGTATAGGCGCAGGGAGGACTCAGCCCCAGCATTTT
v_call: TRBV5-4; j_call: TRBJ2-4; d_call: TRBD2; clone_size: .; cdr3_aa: CASSRTSGSFAKNIQYF; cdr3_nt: TGTGCCAGCAGCAGAACTAGCGGGAGTTTTGCCAAAAACATTCAGTACTTC
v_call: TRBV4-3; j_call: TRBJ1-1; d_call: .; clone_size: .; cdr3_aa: CASSQEGFRTEAFF; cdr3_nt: TGCGCCAGCAGCCAAGAAGGCTTTCGGACTGAAGCTTTCTTT
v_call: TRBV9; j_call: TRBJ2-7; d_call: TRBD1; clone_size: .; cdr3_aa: CASSVGSRGLYEQYF; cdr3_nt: TGTGCCAGCAGCGTAGGATCCAGGGGGCTATACGAGCAGTACTTC
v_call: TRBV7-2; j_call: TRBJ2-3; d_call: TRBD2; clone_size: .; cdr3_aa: CASSLRVGGVSDTQYF; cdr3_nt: TGTGCCAGCAGCTTACGTGTGGGAGGGGTCTCCGATACGCAGTATTTT
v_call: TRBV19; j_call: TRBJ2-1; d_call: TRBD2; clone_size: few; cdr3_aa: CASSTGRSYNEQFF; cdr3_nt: TGTGCCAGTAGCACCGGGAGGTCCTACAATGAGCAGTTCTTC
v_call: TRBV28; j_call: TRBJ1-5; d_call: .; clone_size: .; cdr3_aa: CASSLNIGFMVPQHF; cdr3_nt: TGTGCCAGCAGTTTGAACATAGGCTTTATGGTGCCCCAGCATTTT